Listed below are T cell receptor beta chains from one sample, sequenced in a study of long-term antiretroviral therapy in people with HIV. Generated by immunoSEQ multiplex PCR, the TCRdb table keeps only in-frame clones and is missing some. The sample carries more than 30,000 clones, about four fifths recorded once. The specimen comprised unsorted PBMCs, sampled 0.4 years before starting antiretroviral therapy. The receptor set was obtained from a man aged 18 to 29 with HIV. Both conserved end residues are trimmed from each CDR3. Each record gives: J gene, D gene, V gene, CDR3 protein. The D gene is left open where the match is weak.

TRBJ2-7	.	TRBV15	ATSRGTSVYEQY
TRBJ2-7	.	TRBV13	ASSSSNYEQY
TRBJ2-2	.	TRBV2	ASSLELAATGELF
TRBJ2-7	.	TRBV29-1	SVTATYEQY
TRBJ2-2	TRBD1	TRBV28	ASSPGTANTGELF
TRBJ2-1	TRBD2	TRBV29-1	SGGTLAGSYNEQF
TRBJ2-2	.	TRBV27	ASSSRARQGNTGELF
TRBJ2-7	.	TRBV15	ATSPQFAQPAYEQY
TRBJ1-5	.	TRBV11-2	ASSYVGQSNQPQH
TRBJ2-7	.	TRBV7-2	ASSLSPVVYEQY
TRBJ1-3	.	TRBV30	AWSPRALFSGNTIY
TRBJ2-7	TRBD1	TRBV6-6	ASSYSGDRGSYEQY
TRBJ2-5	.	TRBV10-3	AISGQEETQY
TRBJ2-3	TRBD2	TRBV7-2	ASSTIAGATDTQY
TRBJ2-6	.	TRBV27	ASSLRLPGANVLT
TRBJ1-1	.	TRBV12-5	ASGPPLIAF
TRBJ2-1	.	TRBV4-3	ASRIQGGPLNEQF
TRBJ2-7	.	TRBV11-1	ASSLVLGGEQY
TRBJ1-1	.	TRBV28	ASSSRVEAF
TRBJ1-2	.	TRBV10-3	AIRPGQGVDYGYT
TRBJ1-2	.	TRBV7-6	ASSLQYGGGYT
TRBJ1-3	.	TRBV4-2	ASSQGQAGNTIY
TRBJ1-3	.	TRBV30	AWADGNTIY
TRBJ2-3	.	TRBV14	ASSQGLRDTQY
TRBJ2-6	TRBD1	TRBV7-6	ASSLEGTDSGANVLT
TRBJ2-7	TRBD2	TRBV27	ASSFSGRESEQY
TRBJ2-7	.	TRBV2	ASRGAREQY
TRBJ2-3	TRBD2	TRBV4-2	ASSRTSGYTDTQY
TRBJ1-2	.	TRBV6-1	ASSEPIPLYGYT
TRBJ2-7	.	TRBV5-4	ASSRDGISSYEQY
TRBJ2-7	TRBD1	TRBV4-1	ASSQDQWDSSAYEQY